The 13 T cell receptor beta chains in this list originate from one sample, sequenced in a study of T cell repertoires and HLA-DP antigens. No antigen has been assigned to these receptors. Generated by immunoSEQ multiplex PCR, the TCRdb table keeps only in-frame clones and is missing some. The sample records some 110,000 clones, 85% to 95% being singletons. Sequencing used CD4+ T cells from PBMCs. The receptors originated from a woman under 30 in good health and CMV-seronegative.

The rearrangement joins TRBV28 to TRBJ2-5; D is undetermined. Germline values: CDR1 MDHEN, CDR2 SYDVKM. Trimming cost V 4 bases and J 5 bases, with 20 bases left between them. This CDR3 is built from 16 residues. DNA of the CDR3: TGTGCCAGCAGTTCCGGCGCAGGAACTGGCCTGGAGACCCAGTACTTC. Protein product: CASSSGAGTGLETQYF.

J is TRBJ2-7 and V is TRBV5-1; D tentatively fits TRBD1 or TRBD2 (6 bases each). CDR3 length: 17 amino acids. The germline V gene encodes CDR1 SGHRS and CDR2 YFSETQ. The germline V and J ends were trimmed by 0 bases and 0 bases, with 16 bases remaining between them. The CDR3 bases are TGCGCCAGCAGCTTGGCCAGGAGGGGGGCTTTCTCCTACGAGCAGTACTTC. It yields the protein CASSLARRGAFSYEQYF.

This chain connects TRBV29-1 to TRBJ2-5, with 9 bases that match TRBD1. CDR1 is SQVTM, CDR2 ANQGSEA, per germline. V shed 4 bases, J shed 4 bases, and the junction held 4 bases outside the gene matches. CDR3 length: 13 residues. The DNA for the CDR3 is TGCAGCGTTGGACAGGGGGGAAGAGAGACCCAGTACTTC. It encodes CSVGQGGRETQYF.

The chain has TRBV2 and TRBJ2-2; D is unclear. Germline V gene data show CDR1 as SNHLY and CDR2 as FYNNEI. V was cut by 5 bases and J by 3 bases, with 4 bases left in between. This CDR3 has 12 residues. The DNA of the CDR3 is TGTGCCAGCAGTTTGGACACCGGGGAGCTGTTTTTT. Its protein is CASSLDTGELFF.

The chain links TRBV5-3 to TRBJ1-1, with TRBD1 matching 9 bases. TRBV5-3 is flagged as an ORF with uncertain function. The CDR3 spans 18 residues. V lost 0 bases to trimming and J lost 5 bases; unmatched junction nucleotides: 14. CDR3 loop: CARSLVVLDRGKRTEAFF. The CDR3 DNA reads TGTGCCAGAAGCTTGGTAGTGTTGGACAGGGGAAAACGGACTGAAGCTTTCTTT.

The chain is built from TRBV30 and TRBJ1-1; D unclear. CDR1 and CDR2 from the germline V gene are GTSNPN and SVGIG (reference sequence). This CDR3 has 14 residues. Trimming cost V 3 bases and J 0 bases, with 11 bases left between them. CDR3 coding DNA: TGTGCCTGGAGATCGTGGCAGATGAACACTGAAGCTTTCTTT. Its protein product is CAWRSWQMNTEAFF.

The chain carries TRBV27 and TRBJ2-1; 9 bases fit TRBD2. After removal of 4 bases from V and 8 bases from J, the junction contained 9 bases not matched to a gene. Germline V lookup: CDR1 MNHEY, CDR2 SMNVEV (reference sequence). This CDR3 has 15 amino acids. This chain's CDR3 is CASSSLSGSNYEQFF. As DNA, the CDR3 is TGTGCCAGCAGTTCCCTTAGCGGGAGTAACTATGAGCAGTTCTTC.

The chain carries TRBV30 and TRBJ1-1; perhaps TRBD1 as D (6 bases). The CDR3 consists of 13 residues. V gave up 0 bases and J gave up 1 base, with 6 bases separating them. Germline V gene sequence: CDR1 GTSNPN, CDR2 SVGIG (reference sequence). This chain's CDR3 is CAWSVQGNTEAFF. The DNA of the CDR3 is TGTGCCTGGAGTGTACAGGGGAACACTGAAGCTTTCTTT.

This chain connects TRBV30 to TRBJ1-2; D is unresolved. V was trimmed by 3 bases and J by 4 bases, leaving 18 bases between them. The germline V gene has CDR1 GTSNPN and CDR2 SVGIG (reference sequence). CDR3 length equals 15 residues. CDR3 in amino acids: CAWRVDGHRVYGYTF. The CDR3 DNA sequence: TGTGCCTGGAGGGTGGACGGGCATAGAGTCTATGGCTACACCTTC.

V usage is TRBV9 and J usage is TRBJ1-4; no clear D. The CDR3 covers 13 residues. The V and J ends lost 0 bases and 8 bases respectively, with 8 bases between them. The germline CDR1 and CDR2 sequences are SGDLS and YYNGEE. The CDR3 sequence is CASSVEGSEKLFF. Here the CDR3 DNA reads TGTGCCAGCAGCGTAGAAGGGAGCGAAAAACTGTTTTTT.

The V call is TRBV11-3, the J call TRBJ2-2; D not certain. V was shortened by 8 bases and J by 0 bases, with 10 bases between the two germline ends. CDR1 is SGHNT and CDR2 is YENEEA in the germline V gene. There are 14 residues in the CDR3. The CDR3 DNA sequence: TGTGCCAGCTCAGCATTTGCGAACACCGGGGAGCTGTTTTTT. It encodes CASSAFANTGELFF.

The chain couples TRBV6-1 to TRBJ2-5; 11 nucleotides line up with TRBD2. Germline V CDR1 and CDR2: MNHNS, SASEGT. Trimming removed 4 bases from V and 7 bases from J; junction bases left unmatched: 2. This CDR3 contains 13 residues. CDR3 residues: CASSVAGGWTQYF. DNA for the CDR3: TGTGCCAGCAGTGTAGCGGGAGGGTGGACCCAGTACTTC.

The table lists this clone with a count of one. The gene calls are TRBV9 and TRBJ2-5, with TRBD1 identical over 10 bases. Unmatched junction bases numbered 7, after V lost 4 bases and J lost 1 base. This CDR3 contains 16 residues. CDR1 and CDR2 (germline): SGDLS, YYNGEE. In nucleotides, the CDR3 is TGTGCCAGCAGCAGCGGGACAGGGGCAGCCCAAGAGACCCAGTACTTC. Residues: CASSSGTGAAQETQYF.